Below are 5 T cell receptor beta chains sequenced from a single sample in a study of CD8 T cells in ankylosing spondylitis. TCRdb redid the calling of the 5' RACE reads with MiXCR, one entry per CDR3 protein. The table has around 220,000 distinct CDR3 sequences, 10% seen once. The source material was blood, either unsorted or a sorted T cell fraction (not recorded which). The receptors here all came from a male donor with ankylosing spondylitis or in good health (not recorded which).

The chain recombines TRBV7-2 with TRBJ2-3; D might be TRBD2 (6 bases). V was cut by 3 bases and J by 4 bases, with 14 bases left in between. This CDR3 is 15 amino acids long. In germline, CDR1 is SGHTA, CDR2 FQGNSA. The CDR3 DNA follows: TGTGCCAGCAGCTTGGGGACTGCCGGAGCAGATACGCAGTATTTT. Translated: CASSLGTAGADTQYF.

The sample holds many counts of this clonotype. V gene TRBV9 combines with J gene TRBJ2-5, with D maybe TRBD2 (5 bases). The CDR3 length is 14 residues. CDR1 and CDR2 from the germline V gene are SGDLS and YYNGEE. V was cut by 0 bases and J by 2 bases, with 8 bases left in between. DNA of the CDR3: TGTGCCAGCAGCGTAGGTCTAGCACAAGAGACCCAGTACTTC. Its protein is CASSVGLAQETQYF.

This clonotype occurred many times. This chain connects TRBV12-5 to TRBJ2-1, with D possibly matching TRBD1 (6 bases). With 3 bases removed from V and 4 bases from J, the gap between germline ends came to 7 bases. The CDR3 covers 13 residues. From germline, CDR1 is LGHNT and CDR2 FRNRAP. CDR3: CASGFGQYNEQFF. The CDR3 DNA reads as TGTGCTAGTGGTTTCGGACAGTACAATGAGCAGTTCTTC.

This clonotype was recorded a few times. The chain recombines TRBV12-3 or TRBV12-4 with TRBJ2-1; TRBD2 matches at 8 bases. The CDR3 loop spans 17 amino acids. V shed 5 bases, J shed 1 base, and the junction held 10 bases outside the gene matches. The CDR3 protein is CASSPNSGVRSYNEQFF. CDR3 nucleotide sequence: TGTGCCAGCAGTCCGAATAGCGGGGTTAGATCCTACAATGAGCAGTTCTTC.

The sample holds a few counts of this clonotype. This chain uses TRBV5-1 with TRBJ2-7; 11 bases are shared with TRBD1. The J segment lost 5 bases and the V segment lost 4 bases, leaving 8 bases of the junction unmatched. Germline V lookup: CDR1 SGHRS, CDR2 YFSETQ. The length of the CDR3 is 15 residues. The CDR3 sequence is CASSRGQGDLDEQYF. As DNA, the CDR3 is TGCGCCAGCAGCCGGGGACAGGGGGATCTCGACGAGCAGTACTTC. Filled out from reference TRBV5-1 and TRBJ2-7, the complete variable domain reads KAGVTQTPRYLIKTRGQQVTLSCSPISGHRSVSWYQQTPGQGLQFLFEYFSETQRNKGNFPGRFSGRQFSNSRSEMNVSTLELGDSALYLCASSRGQGDLDEQYFGPGTRLTVT.